What follows describes a single T cell receptor beta chain. What it binds is unknown. The 120-subject validation cohort, separate from the approximately 640-subject first cohort, included the donors. This record comes from a study of cytomegalovirus exposure and HLA in healthy donors. Findings and caveats of the study: According to a subsequent analysis, TCR clusters identified in the first cohort showed a tendency to co-occur across the approximately 120 validation repertoires. The listing of roughly 160 TCR beta chains classed them as cytomegalovirus-associated. A few chains tied to CMV proved CMV antigen-specific in vitro.

The CDR3 contains 13 residues. V shed 2 bases and J shed 5 bases, with 9 bases lying between them. From germline, CDR1 is MNHEY and CDR2 SVGAGI. Libraries were prepared by immunoSEQ multiplex PCR; TCRdb keeps only in-frame clonotypes and omits some of them. The table has approximately 200,000 clones, about 81% seen once. The chain links TRBV6-5 to TRBJ1-1; D gene uncertain. The specimen sequenced was PBMCs. This receptor was identified in a woman in her 30s in good health and CMV-seronegative. The chain's CDR3 is CASSYVSRTEAFF. DNA of the CDR3: TGTGCCAGCAGTTACGTGTCGAGGACTGAAGCTTTCTTT.